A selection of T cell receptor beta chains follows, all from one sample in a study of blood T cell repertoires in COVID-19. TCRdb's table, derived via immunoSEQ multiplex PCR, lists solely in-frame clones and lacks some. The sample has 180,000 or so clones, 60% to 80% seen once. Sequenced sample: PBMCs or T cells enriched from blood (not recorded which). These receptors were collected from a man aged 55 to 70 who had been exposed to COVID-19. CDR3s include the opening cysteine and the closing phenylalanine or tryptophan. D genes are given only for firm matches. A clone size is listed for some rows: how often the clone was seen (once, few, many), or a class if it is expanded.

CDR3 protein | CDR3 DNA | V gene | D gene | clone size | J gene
CASSWGPRTEAFF | TGTGCCAGCAGCTGGGGGCCGAGGACTGAAGCTTTCTTT | TRBV5-4 | NA | many | TRBJ1-1
CASSFRLSYEQYF | TGTGCCAGCAGTTTCAGGCTATCCTACGAGCAGTACTTC | TRBV12-3/TRBV12-4 | NA | NA | TRBJ2-7
CASSSRGLAGGPQSYEQYF | TGTGCCAGCAGCTCACGCGGACTAGCGGGAGGCCCCCAATCCTACGAGCAGTACTTC | TRBV7-3 | TRBD2 | once | TRBJ2-7
CASSVASLAEGYGYTF | TGTGCCAGCAGTGTAGCCTCCCTGGCAGAAGGCTATGGCTACACCTTC | TRBV5-5 | NA | NA | TRBJ1-2
CASSHSSGFIGAEQYF | TGTGCCAGCAGCCACTCCTCAGGGTTTATTGGCGCCGAGCAGTACTTC | TRBV7-9 | NA | NA | TRBJ2-7
CASSSAGTANTEAFF | TGTGCCAGCAGCTCCGCCGGGACAGCGAACACTGAAGCTTTCTTT | TRBV11-2 | TRBD1 | many | TRBJ1-1
CASSYYRELSGNTIYF | TGTGCCAGCAGCTACTACAGGGAGCTCTCTGGAAACACCATATATTTT | TRBV7-9 | NA | NA | TRBJ1-3
CASSPADTQYF | TGTGCCAGCAGCCCAGCAGATACGCAGTATTTT | TRBV14 | NA | NA | TRBJ2-3
CATSRDGTSGRAREQYF | TGTGCCACCAGCAGAGACGGGACTAGCGGGAGGGCCCGCGAGCAGTACTTC | TRBV15 | TRBD2 | NA | TRBJ2-7
CASSYPGGDSNQPQHF | TGTGCCAGCAGCTACCCGGGGGGAGATAGCAATCAGCCCCAGCATTTT | TRBV5-6 | NA | NA | TRBJ1-5
CASSLSGTGNQPQHF | TGTGCCAGCAGCTTATCAGGGACAGGCAATCAGCCCCAGCATTTT | TRBV7-2 | TRBD1 | NA | TRBJ1-5
CASSSRGGSVGQYF | TGTGCCAGCAGCTCACGCGGGGGCTCCGTTGGGCAGTACTTC | TRBV5-4 | NA | NA | TRBJ2-7
CAAKREPGAYEQYF | TGTGCCGCGAAACGGGAGCCCGGAGCCTACGAGCAGTACTTC | TRBV30 | NA | NA | TRBJ2-7
CASAGGSYNEQFF | TGTGCCAGCGCAGGGGGCTCCTACAATGAGCAGTTCTTC | TRBV12-3/TRBV12-4 | TRBD1 | many | TRBJ2-1
CASSFMRGTEAFF | TGTGCCAGCAGCTTCATGAGGGGGACTGAAGCTTTCTTT | TRBV11-3 | NA | NA | TRBJ1-1
CAWSPSGTGGGYGYTF | TGTGCCTGGAGTCCCTCCGGGACAGGAGGAGGCTATGGCTACACCTTC | TRBV30 | TRBD1 | NA | TRBJ1-2
CASSLFRGGGNSPLHF | TGTGCCAGCAGTTTATTCCGGGGGGGTGGGAATTCACCCCTCCACTTT | TRBV28 | NA | NA | TRBJ1-6
CSARTDRIYTF | TGCAGTGCTAGGACCGACAGGATCTACACCTTC | TRBV20-1 | NA | NA | TRBJ1-2
CASSFQDRGELGYGYTF | TGTGCCAGCAGTTTCCAGGACAGGGGGGAATTAGGCTATGGCTACACCTTC | TRBV7-9 | TRBD1 | NA | TRBJ1-2
CASSTRQGTNEKLFF | TGTGCCAGCAGTACACGACAGGGGACTAATGAAAAACTGTTTTTT | TRBV27 | TRBD1 | NA | TRBJ1-4
CASSLVGRVSTDTQYF | TGTGCCAGCAGCTTGGTGGGCAGGGTTAGCACAGATACGCAGTATTTT | TRBV5-4 | NA | NA | TRBJ2-3
CSVDTLPSGRASNTGELFF | TGCAGCGTTGATACCCTGCCTAGCGGGAGGGCCTCGAACACCGGGGAGCTGTTTTTT | TRBV29-1 | TRBD2 | NA | TRBJ2-2
CASSVARSGRSSYNEQFF | TGTGCCAGCAGTGTGGCCCGAAGCGGGAGGAGTTCCTACAATGAGCAGTTCTTC | TRBV27 | TRBD2 | NA | TRBJ2-1
CASSPPQRFVWTSGRQTPSYEQYF | TGTGCCAGCTCACCACCTCAACGGTTTGTTTGGACTAGCGGACGACAAACCCCCTCCTACGAGCAGTACTTC | TRBV18 | TRBD2 | NA | TRBJ2-7
CASGQGAGAFYEQYF | TGTGCCAGCGGGCAAGGTGCGGGAGCTTTTTACGAGCAGTACTTC | TRBV27 | TRBD2 | NA | TRBJ2-7
CASSFNRGVFTDTQYF | TGTGCCAGCAGTTTTAACAGGGGAGTTTTCACAGATACGCAGTATTTT | TRBV27 | TRBD1 | NA | TRBJ2-3
CSVQKGGAESPLHF | TGCAGCGTCCAAAAAGGAGGGGCCGAATCACCCCTCCACTTT | TRBV29-1 | NA | NA | TRBJ1-6
CASREDGQYTEAFF | TGTGCCAGCAGAGAAGACGGACAGTACACTGAAGCTTTCTTT | TRBV11-1 | NA | NA | TRBJ1-1
CASSPGQGGTGELFF | TGTGCCAGCTCACCGGGACAGGGGGGAACCGGGGAGCTGTTTTTT | TRBV18 | TRBD1 | NA | TRBJ2-2
CATSRDQDRPLFF | TGTGCCACCAGCAGAGATCAGGACAGGCCCCTGTTTTTT | TRBV15 | TRBD1 | NA | TRBJ1-4
CASSDSDNNEQFF | TGTGCCAGCAGTGACTCGGACAACAATGAGCAGTTCTTC | TRBV6-4 | NA | few | TRBJ2-1
CASYRGGTSYEQYF | TGTGCCAGTTACAGGGGGGGAACCTCCTACGAGCAGTACTTC | TRBV6-5 | NA | few | TRBJ2-7